Listed below are T cell receptor beta chains from one sample, sequenced in a study of T-cell memory formation after mild COVID-19. TCRdb re-called the 5' RACE reads through MiXCR, storing one row per CDR3 protein. The sample has hundreds of thousands of distinct CDR3 sequences, around 25% seen once. Sequenced material: PBMCs or a T cell subset sorted from them (not recorded which). These receptors originate from an adult woman who had mild COVID-19 (a few samples of this study predate the infection). Cell type and time point are not known. Each CDR3 is given with its conserved first and last residue. A D gene is named only where the DNA matches it firmly. Size tells how often a clone was seen (once, few, many) or the class of an expanded clone, and some rows leave it out.

j_call,d_call,v_call,clone_size,cdr3_nt,cdr3_aa
TRBJ2-2,TRBD1,TRBV7-2,few,TGTGCCAGCAGCTGGGACAGATTCCCCGGGGAGCTGTTTTTT,CASSWDRFPGELFF
TRBJ2-1,TRBD1,TRBV5-1,few,TGCGCCAGCAGCTTGAACAGGGGAAGCGAGGAGCAGTTCTTC,CASSLNRGSEEQFF
TRBJ1-5,TRBD1,TRBV9,few,TGTGCCAGCAGCGTAGCAGGGGGTAGCAATCAGCCCCAGCATTTT,CASSVAGGSNQPQHF
TRBJ1-2,.,TRBV12-3/TRBV12-4,few,TGTGCCAGCAGTTTGAGGGCACTGGGAGCCGGGCTGGGCTACACCTTC,CASSLRALGAGLGYTF
TRBJ2-7,.,TRBV6-5,.,TGTGCCAGCAGTTATTTGGCGGAGCAGTACTTC,CASSYLAEQYF
TRBJ1-5,.,TRBV20-1,.,TGCAGTGCTAGAGACGGGATCAAGCCCCAGCATTTT,CSARDGIKPQHF
TRBJ2-7,TRBD2,TRBV12-3/TRBV12-4,.,TGTGCCAGCAGTTTAGTCGGGAGGGACTACGAGCAGTACTTC,CASSLVGRDYEQYF
TRBJ2-6,.,TRBV6-1,.,TGTGCCAGCAGCGGGTCGTTTCTCTCTGGGGCCAACGTCCTGACTTTC,CASSGSFLSGANVLTF
TRBJ1-6,.,TRBV6-5,once,TGTGCCAGCAGTTACTTAAGGGGCGATTCACCCCTCCACTTT,CASSYLRGDSPLHF
TRBJ2-7,.,TRBV4-2,.,TGTGCCAGCAGCCAAGGGACTAATGGGGACGAGCAGTACTTC,CASSQGTNGDEQYF
TRBJ1-4,.,TRBV6-5,.,TGTGCCAGCAGATCCTGGTCACCGGGACTCCTTAATGAAAAACTGTTTTTT,CASRSWSPGLLNEKLFF
TRBJ2-7,TRBD2,TRBV27,few,TGTGCCAGCAGTCAGCAGGGACTAGCGGGCCACTACGAGCAGTACTTC,CASSQQGLAGHYEQYF
TRBJ2-1,TRBD1,TRBV24-1,.,TGTGCAACCGGACAGGACTTCGACAATGAGCAGTTCTTC,CATGQDFDNEQFF
TRBJ2-1,.,TRBV7-3,.,TGTGCCAGCAGCTTAACGCCGGACATCAGGGTTTTCAACAATGAGCAGTTCTTC,CASSLTPDIRVFNNEQFF
TRBJ2-1,.,TRBV27,.,TGTGCCACCCAGTTCCACAATGAGCAGTTCTTC,CATQFHNEQFF
TRBJ2-3,TRBD2,TRBV29-1,.,TGCAGCGGACTAGCGGGACTCGCAGATACGCAGTATTTT,CSGLAGLADTQYF
TRBJ2-5,.,TRBV7-7,.,TGTGCCAGCAGCTTAGGCCAGGTCGGAGAGACCCAGTACTTC,CASSLGQVGETQYF
TRBJ1-5,.,TRBV12-3/TRBV12-4,.,TGTGCCAGCAGCGCGGGACAAGATCAGCCCCAGCATTTT,CASSAGQDQPQHF
TRBJ2-1,.,TRBV5-1,few,TGCGCCAGCAGAACCGGGACTCCCGGGGACAGTGAGCAGTTCTTC,CASRTGTPGDSEQFF
TRBJ2-3,.,TRBV7-2,many,TGTGCCAGCAGCTTCAGCGGGCGTACAGATACGCAGTATTTT,CASSFSGRTDTQYF
TRBJ1-2,.,TRBV15,.,TGTGCCACCAGCAGAGAAGTAGGGAACTATGGCTACACCTTC,CATSREVGNYGYTF
TRBJ2-5,TRBD2,TRBV5-4,.,TGTGCCAGCACCCTTAGGGTAGCGGGAGGGGATCATCGGGGAGAGACCCAGTACTTC,CASTLRVAGGDHRGETQYF
TRBJ2-4,.,TRBV6-1,few,TGTGCCAGCAGTGACGTAGATCCTGACTTAGCCAAAAACATTCAGTACTTC,CASSDVDPDLAKNIQYF
TRBJ1-2,.,TRBV7-3,.,TGTGCCAGCAGCCCACAACCCAGGGTAGGGTTTGGCTACACCTTC,CASSPQPRVGFGYTF
TRBJ1-1,TRBD1,TRBV30,.,TGTGCCTGGTGGACAGGGGGAAACACTGAAGCTTTCTTT,CAWWTGGNTEAFF
TRBJ2-1,TRBD2,TRBV5-6,.,TGTGCCAGCAGCTCCGGACTAGCGGGGGGGTGGAGCTCCTACAATGAGCAGTTCTTC,CASSSGLAGGWSSYNEQFF
TRBJ2-1,.,TRBV19,.,TGTGCCAGTACCGCCGGAGGCACGTACAATGAGCAGTTCTTC,CASTAGGTYNEQFF
TRBJ2-3,TRBD2,TRBV12-3/TRBV12-4,.,TGTGCCAGCAGTTTACCCAAGACTAGCGGCACAGATACGCAGTATTTT,CASSLPKTSGTDTQYF
TRBJ2-4,TRBD1,TRBV7-8,.,TGTGCCAGCAGGCCGCCGGGACAGCCTAACATTCAGTACTTC,CASRPPGQPNIQYF
TRBJ2-7,.,TRBV7-2,.,TGTGCCAGCAGCCTGGACCCTGCCCTTAGCGAGCAGTACTTC,CASSLDPALSEQYF
TRBJ2-7,TRBD1,TRBV7-9,few,TGTGCCAGCAGCCCACACCTGGGACAGGACTACGAGCAGTACTTC,CASSPHLGQDYEQYF
TRBJ1-1,.,TRBV12-3/TRBV12-4,.,TGTGCCAGCAGTTTCGAATCTTACACTGAAGCTTTCTTT,CASSFESYTEAFF
TRBJ2-7,.,TRBV12-3/TRBV12-4,few,TGTGCCAGCAGAAGATTACAGGGCTACGAGCAGTACTTC,CASRRLQGYEQYF
TRBJ2-1,.,TRBV5-1,.,TGCGCCAGCAGCGTCGGGACCACCCGCTCCTACAATGAGCAGTTCTTC,CASSVGTTRSYNEQFF
TRBJ2-1,.,TRBV24-1,.,TGTGCCACCAGTGATTTGGAGGGGGGGCAGAATGAGCAGTTCTTC,CATSDLEGGQNEQFF
TRBJ2-2,.,TRBV14,once,TGTGCCAGCAGCCAAGGTGGCATGGGGAACACCGGGGAGCTGTTTTTT,CASSQGGMGNTGELFF
TRBJ2-1,.,TRBV9,.,TGTGCCAGCAGCGGGGGGGCTAGCGGATACAATGAGCAGTTCTTC,CASSGGASGYNEQFF
TRBJ2-1,TRBD2,TRBV12-3/TRBV12-4,.,TGTGCCAGCAGTTCCGGGACTAGCGAAACCTACAATGAGCAGTTCTTC,CASSSGTSETYNEQFF
TRBJ2-4,.,TRBV5-1,few,TGCGCCAGCAGCTTGGATAGGGAAAAAAACATTCAGTACTTC,CASSLDREKNIQYF
TRBJ1-1,.,TRBV5-1,few,TGCGCCAGCAGCTTATTAGTTCTCGGCCCGAACACTGAAGCTTTCTTT,CASSLLVLGPNTEAFF
TRBJ2-5,TRBD1,TRBV5-1,.,TGCGCCAGCAGCTTTGGGTGGGACAGGGGGCCCTTCAAGACCCAGTACTTC,CASSFGWDRGPFKTQYF
TRBJ2-7,.,TRBV5-1,.,TGCGCCAGCAGCGGGGACGGCTTAAGCTCCTACGAGCAGTACTTC,CASSGDGLSSYEQYF